The 27 T cell receptor beta chains in this list originate from one sample, sequenced in a study of blood T cell repertoires in COVID-19 (dated by TCRdb to about 2020). The protocol used for the library was the immunoSEQ multiplex PCR assay. TCRdb carries this immuneACCESS record with in-frame sequences only. Its versions omit some clonotypes, under half of them owing to an unresolved V gene in the studies checked, with the rest unexplained. The sample table lists about 150,000 clones, 76% of them with a count of one. The top ten constitute 3.7% of the sample. Sequenced sample: peripheral blood. The origin of the receptors is a woman of 80 years or more with acute or convalescent COVID-19.

The rearrangement links TRBV5-5 to TRBJ1-2; unclear D gene. The germline gives CDR1 SGHKS, CDR2 YYEKEE (reference sequence). Trimming stripped 4 bases from V and 3 bases from J, with 16 bases between. The CDR3 runs 15 residues. The CDR3 loop reads CASSLAGTTDYGYTF. CDR3 bases: TGTGCCAGCAGCCTGGCAGGCACAACTGACTATGGCTACACCTTC.

The V call is TRBV7-9, the J call TRBJ2-2; TRBD2 matches 12 bases. V shed 6 bases and J 4 bases; nucleotides not matched to a gene: 6. CDR3 size: 16 residues. The germline gives CDR1 SEHNR, CDR2 FQNEAQ (reference sequence). DNA of the CDR3: TGTGCCAGCAGTCCCCCTAGCGGGAGGGCCACCGGGGAGCTGTTTTTT. Protein: CASSPPSGRATGELFF. The full variable domain, rest sourced from reference TRBV7-9 and TRBJ2-2, is DTGVSQNPRHKITKRGQNVTFRCDPISEHNRLYWYRQTLGQGPEFLTYFQNEAQLEKSRLLSDRFSAERPKGSFSTLEIQRTEQGDSAMYLCASSPPSGRATGELFFGEGSRLTVL.

The chain has TRBV19 and TRBJ1-5, with 8 bases that match TRBD1. This CDR3 comprises 13 residues. V gave up 5 bases and J gave up 5 bases; unmatched junction bases: 2. Looked up from germline, CDR1 is LNHDA and CDR2 is SQIVND (reference sequence). The CDR3: CASSQQGDQPQHF. The CDR3, as DNA: TGTGCCAGTAGTCAACAGGGGGATCAGCCCCAGCATTTT.

This clone was detected a few times. V usage is TRBV7-2 and J usage is TRBJ2-7; D is possibly TRBD2 (8 bases). The CDR3 is 16 residues long. The germline V and J ends were trimmed by 5 bases and 4 bases, with 21 bases remaining between them. Germline CDR1 SGHTA, CDR2 FQGNSA. The CDR3 spells CASSARGGQTNYEQYF. The CDR3 bases are TGTGCCAGCAGCGCCCGGGGGGGACAGACGAATTACGAGCAGTACTTC.

The chain combines TRBV19 with TRBJ2-3; 9 nucleotides match TRBD1. Looked up from germline, CDR1 is LNHDA and CDR2 is SQIVND (reference sequence). The CDR3 runs to 16 residues. Germline trimming cut 4 bases from V and 4 bases from J; bases unmatched to any gene: 9. CDR3 coding DNA: TGTGCCAGTAGTAGGAATACAGGGGGCCGGGCAGATACGCAGTATTTT. Translated: CASSRNTGGRADTQYF.

CDR3 residues: CASSPIAQGEETQYF. The CDR3 nucleotides are TGTGCCAGCTCACCAATAGCGCAGGGGGAAGAGACCCAGTACTTC. The chain carries TRBV18 and TRBJ2-5; 7 bases map to TRBD1. After removal of 2 bases from V and 3 bases from J, the junction contained 6 bases not matched to a gene. Germline CDR1 is KGHSH and CDR2 is LQKENI. This CDR3 is 15 amino acids long.

The CDR3 region has the DNA TGCGCCAGCAGCTTACAGGGGGATAGGGGGAATGAGCAGTTCTTC. It translates to CASSLQGDRGNEQFF. The J gene is TRBJ2-1, the V gene TRBV5-1, with 8 bases fitting TRBD1. The CDR3 has 15 residues. Unmatched junction bases numbered 8, after V lost 2 bases and J lost 7 bases. Per the germline V gene, CDR1 is SGHRS and CDR2 is YFSETQ.

This clone showed up just once. The chain joins TRBV5-1 to TRBJ1-1; D unresolved. CDR3 length: 12 amino acids. The germline V gene has CDR1 SGHRS and CDR2 YFSETQ. V was shortened by 1 base and J by 6 bases, with 7 bases between the two germline ends. The CDR3 DNA sequence: TGCGCCAGCAGCTTGTACGACTCTGAAGCTTTCTTT. This codes for CASSLYDSEAFF.

J is TRBJ1-2 and V is TRBV6-6; D gene ambiguous. The CDR3 is 15 residues long. Deletions cut 5 bases from V and 4 bases from J, with 17 bases between. Germline V gene lookup returns CDR1 MNHNY and CDR2 SVGAGI (reference sequence). Here the CDR3 DNA reads TGTGCCAGCAGTCTCTCGGCCGGGAGCATCTATGGCTACACCTTC. This translates into CASSLSAGSIYGYTF.

This chain joins TRBV7-9 and TRBJ1-5; TRBD1 aligns across 10 bases. CDR3 length equals 16 residues. V trimming: 2 bases; J trimming: 6 bases; junction bases outside the gene matches: 7. CDR1 is SEHNR and CDR2 is FQNEAQ in the germline V gene (reference sequence). CDR3 region: CASSLTGTGASQPQHF. In DNA, the CDR3 is TGTGCCAGCAGCTTAACCGGGACAGGGGCCAGTCAGCCCCAGCATTTT.

V usage is TRBV4-3 and J usage is TRBJ1-2, with 8 bases that match TRBD1. Trimming removed 1 base from V and 13 bases from J; junction bases left unmatched: 11. The germline gives CDR1 LGHNA, CDR2 YSLEER. The CDR3 is 14 amino acids. The CDR3, as DNA: TGCGCCAGCAGCCAAGCAGCTTGGCAGGGGGCTCTCACCTTC. Amino acids: CASSQAAWQGALTF.

This chain links TRBV2 with TRBJ1-1; D is perhaps TRBD1 (5 bases). The CDR3 runs to 16 residues. The V end lost 6 bases, the J end lost 4 bases, and 21 bases lay between the germline ends. CDR1 is SNHLY, CDR2 FYNNEI, per germline. The CDR3 here is CASRLFTRTGGTEAFF. DNA of the CDR3: TGTGCCAGCAGGCTATTCACTCGGACGGGGGGCACTGAAGCTTTCTTT.

DNA for the CDR3: TGTGCCTGGAAAGGACCGGGACAGGGAATTGGGGAGCAGTACTTC. Translating it yields CAWKGPGQGIGEQYF. V is TRBV30 and J is TRBJ2-7, with TRBD1 matching over 9 bases. The CDR3 consists of 15 residues. V shed 4 bases and J 7 bases; nucleotides not matched to a gene: 14. CDR1 is GTSNPN, CDR2 SVGIG, per germline (reference sequence).

The chain uses TRBV6-1 and TRBJ1-3; tentative D call: TRBD1 (6 bases). Trimming took 5 bases from V and 0 from J, leaving 8 bases between them. Looked up from germline, CDR1 is MNHNS and CDR2 is SASEGT. CDR3 length: 14 residues. In DNA form, the CDR3 reads TGTGCCAGCAGTACAGGGAACTCTGGAAACACCATATATTTT. Protein product: CASSTGNSGNTIYF.

This clone was counted only a few times. The V call is TRBV6-1, the J call TRBJ1-1; a weak D match, TRBD1 (6 bases). Germline V lookup: CDR1 MNHNS, CDR2 SASEGT. CDR3 length: 14 amino acids. The germline V and J ends were trimmed by 2 bases and 6 bases, with 13 bases remaining between them. Here the CDR3 reads CASSERQGRAEAFF. DNA of the CDR3: TGTGCCAGCAGTGAAAGGCAGGGGAGGGCTGAAGCTTTCTTT.

Only a few counts were recorded for this clone. This chain uses TRBV7-7 with TRBJ2-5; 11 bases align to TRBD2. The length of the CDR3 is 15 residues. Germline CDR1 reads SSHAT; CDR2 reads FNYEAQ (reference sequence). The V segment lost 5 bases and the J segment 5 bases; nucleotides outside the gene matches: 7. The chain's CDR3 is CASSRTSGSWETQYF. DNA for the CDR3: TGTGCCAGCAGCCGTACTAGCGGGAGTTGGGAGACCCAGTACTTC.

The chain carries TRBV4-3 and TRBJ1-4, with 8 bases lining up with TRBD1. There are 15 residues in the CDR3. From germline, CDR1 is LGHNA and CDR2 YSLEER. V dropped 1 base and J dropped 7; count of bases not matched to a gene: 5. CDR3 region: CASSQGTGLTEKLFF. Written as DNA, the CDR3 is TGCGCCAGCAGCCAAGGGACAGGGTTGACTGAAAAACTGTTTTTT.

V is TRBV25-1 and J is TRBJ1-1; maybe TRBD1 (5 bases). Trimming took 1 base from V and 11 from J, leaving 17 bases between them. The CDR3 runs 14 residues. Germline CDR1 MGHDK, CDR2 SYGVNS. DNA of the CDR3: TGTGCCAGCAGTGAATCAACAGGCCCCTTGGGTGCTTTCTTT. Amino acid sequence: CASSESTGPLGAFF.

In DNA, the CDR3 is TGTGCCAGCGGAGCCGACGGGAGGGCCACCGGGGAGCTGTTTTTT. Its translation is CASGADGRATGELFF. The genes are TRBV6-5 and TRBJ2-2; 8 bases map to TRBD2. V dropped 8 bases and J dropped 4; count of bases not matched to a gene: 9. The length of the CDR3 is 15 residues. Germline V gives CDR1 MNHEY, CDR2 SVGAGI.

The V and J genes are TRBV15 and TRBJ1-5; possible D gene TRBD1, 5 bases. CDR1 and CDR2 from the germline V gene are LNHNV and YYDKDF (reference sequence). V lost 7 bases and J lost 0, with 10 bases in between. The CDR3 is 14 amino acids. CDR3 bases: TGTGCCACCACCGACGACAGTAGCAATCAGCCCCAGCATTTT. It specifies CATTDDSSNQPQHF.

The chain recombines TRBV7-9 with TRBJ2-7; the match to TRBD2 covers 7 bases. Germline V gene data show CDR1 as SEHNR and CDR2 as FQNEAQ (reference sequence). V shed 6 bases and J 5 bases; nucleotides not matched to a gene: 13. The CDR3 has 15 residues. CDR3 nucleotides: TGTGCCAGCAGACAAGCGTTATCTAGCGGTCACGAGCAGTACTTC. Amino acid sequence: CASRQALSSGHEQYF.

V usage is TRBV7-9 and J usage is TRBJ2-1; the match to TRBD2 covers 13 bases. Germline V lookup: CDR1 SEHNR, CDR2 FQNEAQ (reference sequence). The CDR3 has 14 amino acids. The V gene end was trimmed by 0 bases and the J gene end by 12 bases; junction bases not matched to a gene: 2. The DNA for the CDR3 is TGTGCCAGCAGCTTAGCTGGACTAGCGGGGGTGCAGTTCTTC. This gives the protein CASSLAGLAGVQFF.

CDR3 nucleotide sequence: TGTGCCAGCAGGGGGAGCGGATACGAGCAGTACTTC. As protein: CASRGSGYEQYF. This chain uses TRBV6-5 with TRBJ2-7; the D gene is possibly TRBD2 (5 bases). The germline V and J ends were trimmed by 6 bases and 4 bases, with 10 bases remaining between them. The CDR3 totals 12 residues. CDR1 and CDR2 from the germline V gene are MNHEY and SVGAGI.

The chain is built from TRBV5-1 and TRBJ1-1; TRBD1 matches 9 bases. With V trimmed by 7 bases and J by 3 bases, 4 bases remained unmatched. The CDR3 length is 13 residues. Germline V gives CDR1 SGHRS, CDR2 YFSETQ. CDR3 in DNA: TGCGCCAGCGGACGACAGGGGGACACTGAAGCTTTCTTT. It encodes CASGRQGDTEAFF.

The V call is TRBV19, the J call TRBJ1-5; 10 bases match TRBD1. This CDR3 has 19 residues. Germline V gives CDR1 LNHDA, CDR2 SQIVND (reference sequence). V gave up 3 bases and J gave up 5 bases; unmatched junction bases: 16. In DNA form, the CDR3 reads TGTGCCAGTAGTATCCTCATCACGACAGGGGGCTATGTTCATCAGCCCCAGCATTTT. As protein: CASSILITTGGYVHQPQHF. Together with reference TRBV19 and TRBJ1-5, the CDR3 gives the full variable domain: DGGITQSPKYLFRKEGQNVTLSCEQNLNHDAMYWYRQDPGQGLRLIYYSQIVNDFQKGDIAEGYSVSREKKESFPLTVTSAQKNPTAFYLCASSILITTGGYVHQPQHFGDGTRLSIL.

This clone came up once. The rearrangement joins TRBV6-5 to TRBJ1-5; 8 bases agree with TRBD1. The CDR3 totals 14 residues. Unmatched junction bases numbered 8, after V lost 7 bases and J lost 6 bases. Germline assignment: CDR1 MNHEY and CDR2 SVGAGI. The CDR3 coding sequence is TGTGCCAGCAAACAGGGGGGCGGTACTCAGCCCCAGCATTTT. Amino acid sequence: CASKQGGGTQPQHF.

This rearrangement joins TRBV27 to TRBJ2-1; D is possibly TRBD1 (6 bases). The V end was cut by 3 bases, the J end by 7 bases, with 13 bases between. Germline V gene lookup returns CDR1 MNHEY and CDR2 SMNVEV (reference sequence). This CDR3 contains 14 residues. In DNA, the CDR3 is TGTGCCAGCAGTTTGTCCGGACAGTGGAATGAGCAGTTCTTC. It translates to CASSLSGQWNEQFF.